These 15 T cell receptor beta chains came from one sample sequenced in a study of blood T cell repertoires in COVID-19. Clones were read by immunoSEQ multiplex PCR, and TCRdb kept only the in-frame ones, dropping some. The top ten hold around 1.5% of the sample, which has roughly 410,000 clones, about 91% seen once. The source material was peripheral blood. The receptors originated from a woman in her forties with COVID-19, enrolled during active disease.

This rearrangement joins TRBV7-2 to TRBJ2-5, with D tentatively TRBD1 (6 bases). Trimming shortened V by 6 bases and J by 5 bases, and 13 bases separated the two germline ends. CDR3 size: 13 residues. Looked up from germline, CDR1 is SGHTA and CDR2 is FQGNSA. CDR3 DNA sequence: TGTGCCAGCAGGCGTCAGGGGTGGGAGACCCAGTACTTC. Translated, it gives CASRRQGWETQYF. The variable domain in full, with the rest retrieved from reference TRBV7-2 and TRBJ2-5, is GAGVSQSPSNKVTEKGKDVELRCDPISGHTALYWYRQSLGQGLEFLIYFQGNSAPDKSGLPSDRFSAERTGGSVSTLTIQRTQQEDSAVYLCASRRQGWETQYFGPGTRLLVL.

The chain carries TRBV12-3 or TRBV12-4 and TRBJ1-4, with D hard to call. There are 13 residues in the CDR3. V was trimmed by 10 bases and J by 8 bases, leaving 17 bases between them. The CDR3 sequence: CAITPPGVEKLFF. Written as DNA, the CDR3 is TGTGCCATTACCCCGCCCGGGGTGGAAAAACTGTTTTTT.

This clone was found a few times. This sequence joins TRBV6-2 or TRBV6-3 and TRBJ2-1; maybe TRBD2 (5 bases). The CDR3 runs to 13 residues. CDR1 is MNHEY and CDR2 is SVGEGT in the germline V gene. V shed 4 bases and J shed 4 bases, with 8 bases lying between them. CDR3 DNA: TGTGCCAGCAGTTCCCGGGAATACAATGAGCAGTTCTTC. Translation gives CASSSREYNEQFF.

This clone was seen just once. The chain carries TRBV3-1 (or the pseudogene TRBV3-2) and TRBJ2-1; the match to TRBD2 covers 11 bases. CDR1 LGHDT and CDR2 YNNKEL come from the germline V gene (reference sequence). V lost 4 bases to trimming and J lost 3 bases; unmatched junction nucleotides: 5. The CDR3 contains 16 residues. Written as DNA, the CDR3 is TGTGCCAGCAGCCGCGCCACTAGCGGGGGCTACAATGAGCAGTTCTTC. Its translation: CASSRATSGGYNEQFF.

The V call is TRBV9, the J call TRBJ1-2, with D perhaps matching TRBD1 (5 bases). V was shortened by 4 bases and J by 1 base, with 14 bases between the two germline ends. Germline lookup yields CDR1 SGDLS and CDR2 YYNGEE. The CDR3 runs to 15 residues. CDR3 loop: CASSPSSGVNYGYTF. The DNA for the CDR3 is TGTGCCAGCAGCCCCTCTTCGGGGGTTAACTATGGCTACACCTTC.

This rearrangement joins TRBV9 to TRBJ1-3; 8 nucleotides line up with TRBD1. Germline V gene sequence: CDR1 SGDLS, CDR2 YYNGEE. Trimming cost V 4 bases and J 0 bases; bases outside gene matches: 6. This CDR3 has 16 residues. The CDR3 DNA reads as TGTGCCAGCAGCATAACGGACAGGGACTCTGGAAACACCATATATTTT. Protein: CASSITDRDSGNTIYF.

The V call is TRBV6-2 or TRBV6-3, the J call TRBJ2-1, with 7 bases fitting TRBD1. This CDR3 spans 15 amino acids. Germline-derived CDR1 and CDR2 are MNHEY and SVGEGT. V was pared by 1 base and J by 4 bases, with 4 bases of the junction left unmatched. CDR3 DNA sequence: TGTGCCAGCAGTTACTGGGACAGCGAATACAATGAGCAGTTCTTC. Translation: CASSYWDSEYNEQFF.

V and J are TRBV25-1 and TRBJ2-7; unclear D gene. Germline CDR1 is MGHDK and CDR2 is SYGVNS. Between the trimmed V and J ends, which lost 4 bases and 1 base, there was a span of 14 bases. The CDR3 spans 15 residues. The CDR3 reads CASSAPGPLSYEQYF. The CDR3 coding sequence is TGTGCCAGCAGTGCTCCGGGTCCCCTGTCCTACGAGCAGTACTTC.

The rearrangement joins TRBV30 to TRBJ1-1; no clear D gene. The germline gives CDR1 GTSNPN, CDR2 SVGIG (reference sequence). This CDR3 comprises 13 residues. Deletions cut 3 bases from V and 1 base from J, with 9 bases between. In DNA form, the CDR3 reads TGTGCCTGGAGCGGGTTTTCGAACACTGAAGCTTTCTTT. This translates into CAWSGFSNTEAFF.

The chain recombines TRBV6-6 with TRBJ1-4; 9 positions agree with TRBD1. In germline, CDR1 is MNHNY, CDR2 SVGAGI (reference sequence). There are 18 residues in the CDR3. V lost 9 bases to trimming and J lost 7 bases; unmatched junction nucleotides: 21. The CDR3 DNA follows: TGTGCCAGTAGTCGAGGTGGGACAGGGAGTAGCATTGGTGAAAAACTGTTTTTT. Amino acids: CASSRGGTGSSIGEKLFF.

The chain has TRBV6-5 and TRBJ2-7, with TRBD1 identical over 10 bases. Germline loops: CDR1 MNHEY, CDR2 SVGAGI. The V and J ends lost 6 bases and 4 bases, in that order; junction bases with no gene match: 6. The CDR3 contains 14 residues. The CDR3 nucleotides are TGTGCCAGCAGCCCCCGGGACAGGGGTTACGAGCAGTACTTC. It yields the protein CASSPRDRGYEQYF.

This chain joins TRBV4-3 and TRBJ2-7; 7 nucleotides align to TRBD1. The CDR3 is 15 residues long. Per the germline V gene, CDR1 is LGHNA and CDR2 is YSLEER. Losses at the gene ends were 1 base for V and 4 bases for J; bases not matched to a gene: 7. In nucleotides, the CDR3 is TGCGCCAGCAGCCAAGGACAGGGATATTCTTACGAGCAGTACTTC. This sequence encodes CASSQGQGYSYEQYF.

This chain links TRBV11-3 with TRBJ2-3; TRBD2 is a possible D gene (5 bases). The CDR3 has 15 residues. Germline V CDR1 and CDR2: SGHNT, YENEEA. Trimming stripped 5 bases from V and 1 base from J, with 13 bases between. CDR3 loop: CASSLGADRTDTQYF. The DNA of the CDR3 is TGTGCCAGCAGCCTGGGAGCTGACCGCACAGATACGCAGTATTTT.

The chain's CDR3 is CASSQDRASGGSVQYF. DNA for the CDR3: TGCGCCAGCAGCCAAGATAGGGCTAGCGGGGGTTCAGTGCAGTACTTC. The chain is built from TRBV4-3 and TRBJ2-7; the match to TRBD2 covers 10 bases. The CDR3 spans 16 residues. The ends lost 0 bases at V and 9 bases at J; junction bases unmatched: 11. CDR1 and CDR2 from the germline V gene are LGHNA and YSLEER.

The rearrangement joins TRBV6-2 or TRBV6-3 to TRBJ1-6; D uncertain. In germline, CDR1 is MNHEY, CDR2 SVGEGT. This CDR3 contains 13 residues. Trimming stripped 7 bases from V and 7 bases from J, with 11 bases between. The CDR3 sequence: CASTPRPNSPLHF. The CDR3 nucleotides are TGTGCCAGCACCCCGCGCCCAAATTCACCCCTCCACTTT.